Sequencing of this T cell receptor (beta chain) was carried out in a study of human T cells and chemical hapten exposure. At the level of the study: Patients, chiefly female, had alopecia areata, totalis or universalis. Study observations and caveats: The formation of large CDR3 similarity clusters by expanded TCRs significantly exceeded that of controls. Because all patients had alopecia, their immune responses might differ from healthy ones.

CDR3 length equals 15 residues. Germline V gene sequence: CDR1 SGHRS, CDR2 YFSETQ. V was pared by 0 bases and J by 4 bases, with 5 bases of the junction left unmatched. TCRdb redid the calling of the RACE reads with MiXCR, one entry per CDR3 protein. The sample contains under 90,000 distinct CDR3 sequences, about 9% of which appear only once. This clonotype was found many times. Its antigen is not identified. Specified time point: patch test 2, 6 weeks after DPC sensitization. Stated treatment: therapeutic diphenylcyclopropenone sensitization with weekly scalp DPC. Every donor had alopecia and was 18 to 70 years old; all were suitable for DPC.

The origin of this receptor is a woman in her fifties or sixties with alopecia areata. Some clones in this sample may be carry-over from other donors' samples. The input for sequencing was whole blood, taken in connection with sensitization to the hapten diphenylcyclopropenone (DPC). V and J are TRBV5-1 and TRBJ1-2; TRBD1 aligns across 8 bases. Here the CDR3 reads CASSLVRTGIYGYTF. The CDR3, as DNA: TGCGCCAGCAGCTTGGTAAGGACAGGGATCTATGGCTACACCTTC.